A selection of T cell receptor beta chains follows, all from one sample in a study of cytotoxic CD8 clonotypes in ibrutinib-treated CLL. Sequencing was performed with immunoSEQ multiplex PCR; in TCRdb, only in-frame clones are kept and a portion is missing. The sample includes about 310,000 clones, more than 65% seen only once; the top ten take 6.5% to 8%. The input for sequencing was PBMCs, taken before ibrutinib treatment. The source of these receptors is a human donor with chronic lymphocytic leukemia. CDR3s include the opening cysteine and the closing phenylalanine or tryptophan. The D gene is left open where the match is weak. Clone size is stated in some rows and not others, as once, few, many or a class when expanded.

abundance: NA; v_gene: TRBV10-3; d_gene: NA; j_gene: TRBJ2-7; CDR3nt: TGTGCCATCAGTCGAGGGGTCCCCTCCTACGAGCAGTACTTC; CDR3aa: CAISRGVPSYEQYF
abundance: NA; v_gene: TRBV5-1; d_gene: TRBD1; j_gene: TRBJ2-5; CDR3nt: TGCGCCAGCAGCTTGGTTATTGGGACAGAGGTAGGGACCCAGTACTTC; CDR3aa: CASSLVIGTEVGTQYF
abundance: NA; v_gene: TRBV9; d_gene: NA; j_gene: TRBJ2-6; CDR3nt: TGTGCCAGCAGCCCTTGGACGGGGAACTCTGGGGCCAACGTCCTGACTTTC; CDR3aa: CASSPWTGNSGANVLTF
abundance: NA; v_gene: TRBV7-6; d_gene: TRBD2; j_gene: TRBJ2-1; CDR3nt: TGTGCCAGCAGCTCCGGACCTAGCGGGGGATACAATGAGCAGTTCTTC; CDR3aa: CASSSGPSGGYNEQFF
abundance: few; v_gene: TRBV9; d_gene: NA; j_gene: TRBJ1-1; CDR3nt: TGTGCCAGCAGCGTCACAGGCTTTGAAGCTTTCTTT; CDR3aa: CASSVTGFEAFF
abundance: once; v_gene: TRBV11-2; d_gene: NA; j_gene: TRBJ2-3; CDR3nt: TGTGCCAGCAGCTTAGGTGGGGGGCCTAGCACAGATACGCAGTATTTT; CDR3aa: CASSLGGGPSTDTQYF
abundance: NA; v_gene: TRBV10-3; d_gene: TRBD2; j_gene: TRBJ2-1; CDR3nt: TGTGCCATCAGTGGGGGGACTAGCGGTTACAATGAGCAGTTCTTC; CDR3aa: CAISGGTSGYNEQFF
abundance: NA; v_gene: TRBV30; d_gene: TRBD2; j_gene: TRBJ2-7; CDR3nt: TGTGCCTGGAGCCGGGAGGGCGGGGCCACCTACGAGCAGTACTTC; CDR3aa: CAWSREGGATYEQYF
abundance: NA; v_gene: TRBV11-2; d_gene: NA; j_gene: TRBJ2-7; CDR3nt: TGTGCCAGCAGCTTAAACTCCTACGAGCAGTACTTC; CDR3aa: CASSLNSYEQYF
abundance: NA; v_gene: TRBV30; d_gene: TRBD2; j_gene: TRBJ2-1; CDR3nt: TGTGCCTGGAGTGTTTTTAGCGGGGCCTACAATGAGCAGTTCTTC; CDR3aa: CAWSVFSGAYNEQFF
abundance: few; v_gene: TRBV5-4; d_gene: NA; j_gene: TRBJ2-4; CDR3nt: TGTGCCAGCAGCTTGTTCCGGGGGCCGGAAAACATTCAGTACTTC; CDR3aa: CASSLFRGPENIQYF
abundance: few; v_gene: TRBV28; d_gene: TRBD2; j_gene: TRBJ2-7; CDR3nt: TGTGCCAGCAGAAGGACTAGCGGAAAAAGCCAAGCCTACGAGCAGTACTTC; CDR3aa: CASRRTSGKSQAYEQYF
abundance: NA; v_gene: TRBV5-6; d_gene: TRBD1; j_gene: TRBJ1-1; CDR3nt: TGTGCCAGCAGCCCAGGGACAGGGGAGTCGTTAACTGAAGCTTTCTTT; CDR3aa: CASSPGTGESLTEAFF
abundance: NA; v_gene: TRBV28; d_gene: TRBD1; j_gene: TRBJ1-2; CDR3nt: TGTGCCAGCAGTTTCTCACCTACAGGGGACTTTTATGGCTACACCTTC; CDR3aa: CASSFSPTGDFYGYTF
abundance: NA; v_gene: TRBV4-1; d_gene: TRBD1; j_gene: TRBJ1-2; CDR3nt: TGCGCCAGCAGCCAAGAGAGCTGGACAGGGAGAACAGCTAACTATGGCTACACCTTC; CDR3aa: CASSQESWTGRTANYGYTF
abundance: NA; v_gene: TRBV6-6; d_gene: NA; j_gene: TRBJ2-7; CDR3nt: TGTGCCAGCAGTTACGAGGGAGTGGCCTCCGAGCAGTACTTC; CDR3aa: CASSYEGVASEQYF
abundance: NA; v_gene: TRBV4-3; d_gene: TRBD2; j_gene: TRBJ2-7; CDR3nt: TGCGCCAGCAGCCAAGAATCGCCACTAGCGGGATTATCCTACGAGCAGTACTTC; CDR3aa: CASSQESPLAGLSYEQYF
abundance: few; v_gene: TRBV4-1; d_gene: NA; j_gene: TRBJ1-2; CDR3nt: TGCGCCAGCAGCCCTCAGAGAGCATATGGCTACACCTTC; CDR3aa: CASSPQRAYGYTF
abundance: NA; v_gene: TRBV28; d_gene: NA; j_gene: TRBJ2-7; CDR3nt: TGTGCCCATAGTCTCTCAGGGAACTCCTACGAGCAGTACTTC; CDR3aa: CAHSLSGNSYEQYF
abundance: NA; v_gene: TRBV15; d_gene: NA; j_gene: TRBJ1-2; CDR3nt: TGTGCCACCAGCAGAGAGAGACAGGTAGTCCTGAGAGGGTATGGCTACACCTTC; CDR3aa: CATSRERQVVLRGYGYTF
abundance: NA; v_gene: TRBV6-5; d_gene: TRBD2; j_gene: TRBJ2-7; CDR3nt: TGTGCCAGCAGTTACACGGGGACTAGACACGAGCAGTACTTC; CDR3aa: CASSYTGTRHEQYF
abundance: once; v_gene: TRBV27; d_gene: TRBD2; j_gene: TRBJ2-7; CDR3nt: TGTGCCAGCAGAAGAAGGCTAGCGGGAGACGAGCAGTACTTC; CDR3aa: CASRRRLAGDEQYF
abundance: NA; v_gene: TRBV27; d_gene: NA; j_gene: TRBJ2-7; CDR3nt: TGTGCCAGCAGTGAAGGACCCAGCTCCTACGAGCAGTACTTC; CDR3aa: CASSEGPSSYEQYF
abundance: NA; v_gene: TRBV2; d_gene: NA; j_gene: TRBJ1-1; CDR3nt: TGTGCCAGCAGGACGGCAGCGAGCATGAACACTGAAGCTTTCTTT; CDR3aa: CASRTAASMNTEAFF
abundance: NA; v_gene: TRBV5-1; d_gene: NA; j_gene: TRBJ2-5; CDR3nt: TGCGCCAGCAGCTCGACAGGGAGGCTTCAAGAGACCCAGTACTTC; CDR3aa: CASSSTGRLQETQYF
abundance: NA; v_gene: TRBV27; d_gene: TRBD1; j_gene: TRBJ1-5; CDR3nt: TGTGCCAGCAGAGACAGGGGGCTCTATAGCAATCAGCCCCAGCATTTT; CDR3aa: CASRDRGLYSNQPQHF
abundance: NA; v_gene: TRBV12-5; d_gene: NA; j_gene: TRBJ2-3; CDR3nt: TGTGCTAGTGACTCGAGCGGGTACTTCACAGATACGCAGTATTTT; CDR3aa: CASDSSGYFTDTQYF
abundance: NA; v_gene: TRBV7-3; d_gene: NA; j_gene: TRBJ2-7; CDR3nt: TGTGCCAGCAGCCCCGATGGGGAGCAGTACTTC; CDR3aa: CASSPDGEQYF
abundance: NA; v_gene: TRBV5-1; d_gene: NA; j_gene: TRBJ2-7; CDR3nt: TGCGCCAGCAGCTTGTTTAGCGACTCCTACGAGCAGTACTTC; CDR3aa: CASSLFSDSYEQYF
abundance: NA; v_gene: TRBV27; d_gene: TRBD1; j_gene: TRBJ1-5; CDR3nt: TGTGCCAGCACCCCATTTTACAGGGGTTCAAGCAATCAGCCCCAGCATTTT; CDR3aa: CASTPFYRGSSNQPQHF
abundance: NA; v_gene: TRBV7-6; d_gene: NA; j_gene: TRBJ2-2; CDR3nt: TGTGCCAGCAGCTTAGGCGGGGCGAACACCGGGGAGCTGTTTTTT; CDR3aa: CASSLGGANTGELFF
abundance: NA; v_gene: TRBV6-5; d_gene: TRBD2; j_gene: TRBJ2-1; CDR3nt: TGTGCCAGCAGGGGGACTAGCGGCAACAATGAGCAGTTCTTC; CDR3aa: CASRGTSGNNEQFF
abundance: NA; v_gene: TRBV15; d_gene: NA; j_gene: TRBJ1-2; CDR3nt: TGTGCCACCAGCAGTGGGGCCTCGGAGGGCTACACCTTC; CDR3aa: CATSSGASEGYTF
abundance: once; v_gene: TRBV9; d_gene: TRBD2; j_gene: TRBJ2-7; CDR3nt: TGTGCCAGCAGCGCTAGACTAGCGGGGGAGTACGAGCAGTACTTC; CDR3aa: CASSARLAGEYEQYF
abundance: once; v_gene: TRBV4-2; d_gene: NA; j_gene: TRBJ1-1; CDR3nt: TGTGCCAGCAGCCAAGAGGGTGAAGCTTTCTTT; CDR3aa: CASSQEGEAFF
abundance: NA; v_gene: TRBV18; d_gene: NA; j_gene: TRBJ2-5; CDR3nt: TGTGCCAGCTCACCAAACTACCAAGAGACCCAGTACTTC; CDR3aa: CASSPNYQETQYF
abundance: NA; v_gene: TRBV27; d_gene: NA; j_gene: TRBJ1-1; CDR3nt: TGTGCCAGCAGTTCTCACAGGCCGAGGACTGAAGCTTTCTTT; CDR3aa: CASSSHRPRTEAFF
abundance: few; v_gene: TRBV4-2; d_gene: NA; j_gene: TRBJ2-7; CDR3nt: TGTGCCAGCAGCCAATCCGGTGGCGGTTACGAGCAGTACTTC; CDR3aa: CASSQSGGGYEQYF
abundance: NA; v_gene: TRBV19; d_gene: TRBD1; j_gene: TRBJ2-7; CDR3nt: TGTGCCAGTAGTACCGGGACAGCGAATAGCTACGAGCAGTACTTC; CDR3aa: CASSTGTANSYEQYF
abundance: NA; v_gene: TRBV7-6; d_gene: TRBD2; j_gene: TRBJ2-1; CDR3nt: TGTGCCAGCAGCTTACTCCTTCGGGGTAGCGGGAGGGAGTACAATGAGCAGTTCTTC; CDR3aa: CASSLLLRGSGREYNEQFF
abundance: NA; v_gene: TRBV10-3; d_gene: NA; j_gene: TRBJ2-7; CDR3nt: TGTGCCAGCTCTAGCGCGTACGAGCAGTACTTC; CDR3aa: CASSSAYEQYF